A selection of T cell receptor beta chains follows, all from one sample in a study of shared T cell receptors in the human thymus. Sequencing used immunoSEQ multiplex PCR; TCRdb keeps in-frame clones, though not all of them. The table records approximately 660,000 clones, 85% to 90% of them present only once. This sample was also put to use in a study of human thymus T cells.

Sequenced material: thymocytes. The receptors were gathered from a boy younger than two with a congenital heart defect. CDR3s include the opening cysteine and the closing phenylalanine or tryptophan. A D gene is named only where the DNA matches it firmly. For some rows the clone size is stated as once, few or many, or as a class when expanded; others skip it.

d_gene: .; abundance: .; v_gene: TRBV9; j_gene: TRBJ2-7; CDR3aa: CASSVGVARYEQYF; CDR3nt: TGTGCCAGCAGCGTAGGGGTAGCGCGGTACGAGCAGTACTTC
d_gene: .; abundance: .; v_gene: TRBV2; j_gene: TRBJ2-7; CDR3aa: CASVQGPLSSYEQYF; CDR3nt: TGTGCCAGCGTGCAGGGGCCTTTGAGCTCCTACGAGCAGTACTTC
d_gene: .; abundance: .; v_gene: TRBV28; j_gene: TRBJ2-1; CDR3aa: CASSGRPYEQFF; CDR3nt: TGTGCCAGCAGTGGCCGCCCCTATGAGCAGTTCTTC
d_gene: .; abundance: .; v_gene: TRBV5-8; j_gene: TRBJ2-7; CDR3aa: CASSLSAGATYEQYF; CDR3nt: TGTGCCAGCAGCTTGTCGGCAGGCGCTACCTACGAGCAGTACTTC
d_gene: TRBD1; abundance: few; v_gene: TRBV6-1; j_gene: TRBJ1-4; CDR3aa: CASSERTGAEEKLFF; CDR3nt: TGTGCCAGCAGTGAAAGGACAGGGGCGGAGGAAAAACTGTTTTTT
d_gene: TRBD2; abundance: .; v_gene: TRBV2; j_gene: TRBJ2-1; CDR3aa: CASRRLAGGNEQFF; CDR3nt: TGTGCCAGCAGACGGCTAGCGGGAGGGAATGAGCAGTTCTTC
d_gene: TRBD1; abundance: .; v_gene: TRBV12-5; j_gene: TRBJ2-7; CDR3aa: CASGSNSGTGGSLNF; CDR3nt: TGTGCTAGTGGTTCCAATTCCGGGACAGGGGGCAGTCTGAACTTC
d_gene: .; abundance: .; v_gene: TRBV5-4; j_gene: TRBJ2-3; CDR3aa: CASSPGTATLTDTQYF; CDR3nt: TGTGCCAGCAGCCCCGGGACTGCCACCCTCACAGATACGCAGTATTTT
d_gene: TRBD2; abundance: .; v_gene: TRBV18; j_gene: TRBJ2-7; CDR3aa: CASHTVSSGRIEQYF; CDR3nt: TGTGCCAGCCACACCGTCTCTAGCGGTAGGATCGAGCAGTACTTC
d_gene: .; abundance: once; v_gene: TRBV7-2; j_gene: TRBJ2-3; CDR3aa: CASSFYRGGDTQYF; CDR3nt: TGTGCCAGCAGCTTTTACAGGGGGGGAGATACGCAGTATTTT
d_gene: .; abundance: .; v_gene: TRBV6-4; j_gene: TRBJ1-5; CDR3aa: CASRNSTGLRQPQHF; CDR3nt: TGTGCCAGCAGGAATTCTACAGGGTTGCGGCAGCCCCAGCATTTT
d_gene: TRBD2; abundance: .; v_gene: TRBV6-5; j_gene: TRBJ2-7; CDR3aa: CASSYRGAGNSYEQYF; CDR3nt: TGTGCCAGCAGTTACAGGGGAGCGGGGAACTCCTACGAGCAGTACTTC
d_gene: TRBD2; abundance: .; v_gene: TRBV11-3; j_gene: TRBJ2-7; CDR3aa: CASSHRTSATYEQYF; CDR3nt: TGTGCCAGCAGCCATAGGACTAGCGCTACCTACGAGCAGTACTTC
d_gene: .; abundance: .; v_gene: TRBV7-9; j_gene: TRBJ2-5; CDR3aa: CASSSNHRRGQETQYF; CDR3nt: TGTGCCAGCAGCTCCAACCACAGGCGGGGTCAAGAGACCCAGTACTTC
d_gene: TRBD2; abundance: .; v_gene: TRBV11-3; j_gene: TRBJ2-1; CDR3aa: CASSLRHYREGGPCYNEQFF; CDR3nt: TGTGCCAGCAGCTTACGACATTATCGGGAGGGAGGGCCATGTTACAATGAGCAGTTCTTC
d_gene: TRBD1; abundance: .; v_gene: TRBV5-1; j_gene: TRBJ2-7; CDR3aa: CASSSTSTGFYEQYF; CDR3nt: TGCGCCAGCAGCTCTACCTCGACAGGGTTCTACGAGCAGTACTTC
d_gene: TRBD2; abundance: .; v_gene: TRBV29-1; j_gene: TRBJ2-7; CDR3aa: CSVAGGSSYEQYF; CDR3nt: TGCAGCGTTGCGGGCGGGAGCTCCTACGAGCAGTACTTC
d_gene: .; abundance: .; v_gene: TRBV30; j_gene: TRBJ2-3; CDR3aa: CAWSAPSTSPRGPYF; CDR3nt: TGTGCCTGGTCAGCCCCCTCCACTAGCCCAAGAGGGCCCTATTTT
d_gene: TRBD1; abundance: .; v_gene: TRBV7-8; j_gene: TRBJ1-1; CDR3aa: CASSPQDRGDMNTEAFF; CDR3nt: TGTGCCAGCAGCCCCCAAGACAGGGGCGACATGAACACTGAAGCTTTCTTT
d_gene: TRBD2; abundance: once; v_gene: TRBV7-8; j_gene: TRBJ2-3; CDR3aa: CASSSLAGAGPDTQYF; CDR3nt: TGTGCCAGCAGCTCCTTAGCGGGGGCTGGCCCGGATACGCAGTATTTT
d_gene: TRBD2; abundance: .; v_gene: TRBV11-2; j_gene: TRBJ2-7; CDR3aa: CASSLQTSGSCYEQYF; CDR3nt: TGTGCCAGCAGCTTACAGACTAGCGGGAGTTGCTACGAGCAGTACTTC
d_gene: .; abundance: .; v_gene: TRBV27; j_gene: TRBJ1-2; CDR3aa: CASRPDSADSNYGYTF; CDR3nt: TGTGCCAGCAGACCTGACAGTGCAGATTCTAACTATGGCTACACCTTC
d_gene: TRBD1; abundance: .; v_gene: TRBV5-6; j_gene: TRBJ1-4; CDR3aa: CASSLGPDRELSTNEKLFF; CDR3nt: TGTGCCAGCAGCTTGGGTCCGGACAGGGAATTGTCAACTAATGAAAAACTGTTTTTT
d_gene: TRBD1; abundance: .; v_gene: TRBV29-1; j_gene: TRBJ2-7; CDR3aa: CSVELGDRGRHISPYEQYF; CDR3nt: TGCAGCGTTGAGCTAGGGGACAGGGGCCGCCATATATCACCCTACGAGCAGTACTTC
d_gene: .; abundance: .; v_gene: TRBV14; j_gene: TRBJ2-1; CDR3aa: CASSQERHPSYNEQFF; CDR3nt: TGTGCCAGCAGCCAAGAGAGACACCCCTCCTACAATGAGCAGTTCTTC
d_gene: TRBD2; abundance: .; v_gene: TRBV13; j_gene: TRBJ2-1; CDR3aa: CASIPPLAGGRQFF; CDR3nt: TGTGCCAGCATCCCGCCTCTAGCGGGAGGGAGGCAGTTCTTC
d_gene: .; abundance: .; v_gene: TRBV2; j_gene: TRBJ2-1; CDR3aa: CASSAGRGSYNEQFF; CDR3nt: TGTGCCAGCAGTGCGGGGCGGGGTTCCTACAATGAGCAGTTCTTC
d_gene: TRBD2; abundance: .; v_gene: TRBV4-2; j_gene: TRBJ2-1; CDR3aa: CASSQDAAGVREQFF; CDR3nt: TGTGCCAGCAGCCAAGATGCGGCGGGAGTAAGGGAGCAGTTCTTC
d_gene: TRBD2; abundance: .; v_gene: TRBV7-2; j_gene: TRBJ2-7; CDR3aa: CASSSHPGLASGEQYF; CDR3nt: TGTGCCAGCAGCTCTCATCCGGGACTAGCTTCTGGCGAGCAGTACTTC
d_gene: TRBD2; abundance: once; v_gene: TRBV11-2; j_gene: TRBJ2-1; CDR3aa: CASSLPAGANNEQFF; CDR3nt: TGTGCCAGCAGCCTCCCAGCGGGAGCCAACAATGAGCAGTTCTTC
d_gene: TRBD1; abundance: .; v_gene: TRBV27; j_gene: TRBJ1-1; CDR3aa: CASRAGQGVLRNTEAFF; CDR3nt: TGTGCCAGCAGGGCGGGACAGGGGGTTTTACGGAACACTGAAGCTTTCTTT
d_gene: TRBD2; abundance: .; v_gene: TRBV11-3; j_gene: TRBJ2-3; CDR3aa: CASSSTSGNSTDTQYF; CDR3nt: TGTGCCAGCAGCTCGACTAGCGGGAATAGCACAGATACGCAGTATTTT
d_gene: TRBD1; abundance: .; v_gene: TRBV30; j_gene: TRBJ2-3; CDR3aa: CAWSGTGTGPDTQYF; CDR3nt: TGTGCCTGGAGCGGAACCGGGACAGGGCCTGATACGCAGTATTTT
d_gene: .; abundance: .; v_gene: TRBV5-1; j_gene: TRBJ1-5; CDR3aa: CASSSDYF; CDR3nt: TGCGCCAGCAGCTCGGACTATTTT
d_gene: .; abundance: .; v_gene: TRBV2; j_gene: TRBJ1-4; CDR3aa: CASSEWGRGDEKLFF; CDR3nt: TGTGCCAGCAGTGAATGGGGTAGGGGCGATGAAAAACTGTTTTTT
d_gene: .; abundance: once; v_gene: TRBV11-3; j_gene: TRBJ2-3; CDR3aa: CASSGAGESTDTQYF; CDR3nt: TGTGCCAGCAGCGGAGCGGGCGAGAGCACAGATACGCAGTATTTT
d_gene: .; abundance: .; v_gene: TRBV14; j_gene: TRBJ2-6; CDR3aa: CASSQVVRDWRPGANVLTF; CDR3nt: TGTGCCAGCAGCCAAGTGGTTCGGGATTGGAGGCCTGGGGCCAACGTCCTGACTTTC
d_gene: .; abundance: few; v_gene: TRBV6-6; j_gene: TRBJ2-7; CDR3aa: CASSQHDSSYEQYF; CDR3nt: TGTGCCAGCAGCCAACATGACAGCTCCTACGAGCAGTACTTC
d_gene: .; abundance: .; v_gene: TRBV18; j_gene: TRBJ2-7; CDR3aa: CASSPNGSYEQYF; CDR3nt: TGTGCCAGCTCACCAAACGGCTCCTACGAGCAGTACTTC
d_gene: .; abundance: .; v_gene: TRBV6-1; j_gene: TRBJ2-1; CDR3aa: CASRQAGLYNEQFF; CDR3nt: TGTGCCAGCAGACAGGCAGGGCTCTACAATGAGCAGTTCTTC
d_gene: TRBD1; abundance: .; v_gene: TRBV2; j_gene: TRBJ1-2; CDR3aa: CASRGTGGDYGYTF; CDR3nt: TGTGCCAGCAGAGGGACAGGCGGGGACTATGGCTACACCTTC
d_gene: TRBD2; abundance: .; v_gene: TRBV7-2; j_gene: TRBJ2-2; CDR3aa: CASSLPSGRNTGELFF; CDR3nt: TGTGCCAGCAGCTTACCCAGCGGGAGGAACACCGGGGAGCTGTTTTTT
d_gene: TRBD2; abundance: .; v_gene: TRBV28; j_gene: TRBJ2-3; CDR3aa: CASSTGGETDTQYF; CDR3nt: TGTGCCAGCAGTACGGGGGGGGAAACAGATACGCAGTATTTT
d_gene: TRBD2; abundance: few; v_gene: TRBV6-6; j_gene: TRBJ2-5; CDR3aa: CASSYLASGRRKTQYF; CDR3nt: TGTGCCAGCAGTTACCTCGCTAGCGGGAGGAGGAAGACCCAGTACTTC